Presented here are 22 T cell receptor beta chains from one specimen sequenced in a study of blood T cell repertoires in COVID-19. TCRdb's table, derived via immunoSEQ multiplex PCR, lists solely in-frame clones and lacks some. In the table there are a few hundred thousand clones, about 85% of which are singletons. The sequenced sample was PBMCs or T cells enriched from blood (not recorded which). These TCRs come from a woman aged 45-65 years who had been exposed to COVID-19.

V and J are TRBV29-1 and TRBJ1-2, with D hard to call. Germline V gene lookup returns CDR1 SQVTM and CDR2 ANQGSEA. Deletions cut 4 bases from V and 6 bases from J, with 12 bases between. The CDR3 consists of 12 residues. Here the CDR3 reads CSVVVPLDGYTF. The CDR3 DNA reads TGCAGCGTTGTGGTACCATTAGATGGCTACACCTTC.

The CDR3: CASSYASGGADTQYF. The CDR3 DNA reads TGTGCCAGCAGTTACGCCAGCGGGGGGGCGGATACGCAGTATTTT. V and J are TRBV6-2 or TRBV6-3 and TRBJ2-3, with 10 nucleotides matching TRBD2. Losses at the gene ends were 2 bases for V and 6 bases for J; bases not matched to a gene: 5. The CDR3 loop spans 15 amino acids. In germline, CDR1 is MNHEY, CDR2 SVGEGT.

CDR3 nucleotide sequence: TGTGCCAGCAGTCCCATAGGGGGCTTTAATGAAAAACTGTTTTTT. Amino acid sequence: CASSPIGGFNEKLFF. The chain uses TRBV6-5 and TRBJ1-4; 7 bases match TRBD1. The V and J ends lost 5 bases and 4 bases, in that order; junction bases with no gene match: 7. Germline V CDR1 and CDR2: MNHEY, SVGAGI. CDR3 length equals 15 residues.

The gene calls are TRBV11-2 and TRBJ2-7; D perhaps matches TRBD1 (5 bases). The V gene's germline CDR1 is SGHAT and CDR2 FQNNGV. This CDR3 has 14 amino acids. Between the trimmed V and J ends, which lost 1 base and 4 bases, there was a span of 11 bases. The CDR3 loop reads CASSLGRQSYEQYF. In DNA form, the CDR3 reads TGTGCCAGCAGCTTAGGCCGACAGAGTTACGAGCAGTACTTC.

A few counts support this clone. The chain couples TRBV6-5 to TRBJ2-6, with D perhaps matching TRBD2 (6 bases). The CDR3 extends over 15 amino acids. V dropped 2 bases and J dropped 4 bases, with 9 bases sitting between them. The germline CDR1 and CDR2 sequences are MNHEY and SVGAGI. The CDR3 protein is CASSYGGDGANVLTF. Written as DNA, the CDR3 is TGTGCCAGCAGTTACGGAGGGGACGGGGCCAACGTCCTGACTTTC.

The gene calls are TRBV27 and TRBJ1-3; no definite D call. V was clipped by 0 bases and J by 0 bases, with 6 bases between them. CDR1 and CDR2 from the germline V gene are MNHEY and SMNVEV (reference sequence). The CDR3 has 15 amino acids. The CDR3 loop is CASSLSRSSGNTIYF. The CDR3 DNA reads as TGTGCCAGCAGTTTATCCCGCAGCTCTGGAAACACCATATATTTT.

V and J are TRBV7-9 and TRBJ1-6; 9 bases are shared with TRBD1. The V and J ends lost 4 bases and 10 bases, in that order; junction bases with no gene match: 8. Per the germline V gene, CDR1 is SEHNR and CDR2 is FQNEAQ (reference sequence). CDR3 size: 15 residues. DNA of the CDR3: TGTGCCAGCAGCTGGGGTGGGACAGGGCACTCACCCCTCCACTTT. It translates to CASSWGGTGHSPLHF.

The chain links TRBV11-2 to TRBJ2-1, with D hard to call. Germline CDR1 is SGHAT and CDR2 is FQNNGV. Trimming took off 3 bases at V and 7 bases at J, with 10 bases between the two ends. This CDR3 comprises 13 residues. Here the CDR3 reads CASSLPGSNEQFF. For the CDR3, the DNA is TGTGCCAGCAGCTTGCCAGGATCGAATGAGCAGTTCTTC.

The rearrangement joins TRBV5-1 to TRBJ2-1, with 7 bases identical to TRBD2. The CDR3 loop spans 16 amino acids. CDR1 and CDR2 from the germline V gene are SGHRS and YFSETQ. After removal of 2 bases from V and 10 bases from J, the junction contained 15 bases not matched to a gene. CDR3 protein: CASSLKRGYPNPEQFF. CDR3 nucleotides: TGCGCCAGCAGCTTAAAGCGGGGATACCCCAACCCAGAGCAGTTCTTC. Together with reference TRBV5-1 and TRBJ2-1, the CDR3 gives the full variable domain: KAGVTQTPRYLIKTRGQQVTLSCSPISGHRSVSWYQQTPGQGLQFLFEYFSETQRNKGNFPGRFSGRQFSNSRSEMNVSTLELGDSALYLCASSLKRGYPNPEQFFGPGTRLTVL.

This clone was picked up one time. This chain joins TRBV18 and TRBJ2-2; tentative D call: TRBD1 (6 bases). Germline CDR1 and CDR2: KGHSH and LQKENI. The ends were cut back, 6 bases at V and 3 bases at J, with 11 bases in the middle. This CDR3 comprises 14 residues. The CDR3 nucleotides read TGTGCCAGCTCCGCGGACAGTTACACCGGGGAGCTGTTTTTT. Encoded protein: CASSADSYTGELFF.

The chain employs TRBV19 and TRBJ2-3, with TRBD1 matching 7 bases. V lost 6 bases to trimming and J lost 5 bases; unmatched junction nucleotides: 11. The length of the CDR3 is 15 residues. Per the germline V gene, CDR1 is LNHDA and CDR2 is SQIVND (reference sequence). The DNA of the CDR3 is TGTGCCAGTAGCCTAAGACAGGGTTGGGAAGATACGCAGTATTTT. Translating it yields CASSLRQGWEDTQYF. Using reference TRBV19 and TRBJ2-3 for the parts outside the CDR3, the full variable domain is DGGITQSPKYLFRKEGQNVTLSCEQNLNHDAMYWYRQDPGQGLRLIYYSQIVNDFQKGDIAEGYSVSREKKESFPLTVTSAQKNPTAFYLCASSLRQGWEDTQYFGPGTRLTVL.

The chain carries TRBV6-5 and TRBJ2-7; 11 bases fit TRBD1. J gave up 3 bases and V 11 bases, and 6 bases lay outside the gene matches. The CDR3 has 13 residues. Germline values: CDR1 MNHEY, CDR2 SVGAGI. The CDR3 spells CALRTGGYYEQYF. DNA of the CDR3: TGTGCCCTCCGGACAGGGGGCTACTACGAGCAGTACTTC.

The J gene is TRBJ2-3, the V gene TRBV5-5, with 7 positions matching TRBD1. J was trimmed by 6 bases and V by 1 base; bases with no gene match: 8. The CDR3 has 15 amino acids. Germline V gene data show CDR1 as SGHKS and CDR2 as YYEKEE (reference sequence). CDR3 region: CASSLRGPRLDTQYF. CDR3 in DNA: TGTGCCAGCAGCTTGAGGGGGCCCCGTTTGGATACGCAGTATTTT.

This clone was recorded only once. The V and J genes are TRBV27 and TRBJ1-1; maybe TRBD1 (6 bases). Between the trimmed V and J ends, which lost 4 bases and 1 base, there was a span of 10 bases. This CDR3 comprises 14 residues. The V gene's germline CDR1 is MNHEY and CDR2 SMNVEV (reference sequence). The CDR3 spells CASSSSQGNTEAFF. The DNA for the CDR3 is TGTGCCAGCAGTTCCTCACAGGGGAACACTGAAGCTTTCTTT.

In regard to this clone: One end of the junction is discordant with germline, which a read error may explain. V and J are TRBV6-2 or TRBV6-3 and TRBJ2-2; 12 bases line up with TRBD2. The CDR3 totals 17 residues. Germline V gene lookup returns CDR1 MNHEY and CDR2 SVGEGT. CDR3 protein: CASTYGLAGSAVGELFF. The CDR3 DNA follows: TGTGCCAGCACTTACGGACTAGCGGGGAGCGCAGTCGGGGAGCTGTTTTTT.

The chain carries TRBV6-1 and TRBJ2-7; TRBD2 might be the D (5 bases). This CDR3 is 16 amino acids long. The V end was cut by 0 bases, the J end by 0 bases, with 12 bases between. Looked up from germline, CDR1 is MNHNS and CDR2 is SASEGT. The CDR3 bases are TGTGCCAGCAGTGAAGCCGCGAGGAGGTCCTCCTACGAGCAGTACTTC. This translates into CASSEAARRSSYEQYF.

The chain is built from TRBV3-1 (or the pseudogene TRBV3-2) and TRBJ1-4, with 8 bases fitting TRBD1. The length of the CDR3 is 16 residues. The V and J ends lost 5 bases and 8 bases, in that order; junction bases with no gene match: 13. Germline V gene data show CDR1 as LGHDT and CDR2 as YNNKEL (reference sequence). In DNA form, the CDR3 reads TGTGCCAGCAGCTACAGGGCACAGGGGGTGGAGGAAAAACTGTTTTTT. It yields the protein CASSYRAQGVEEKLFF.

The CDR3 DNA sequence: TGTGCCAGCAGCCCAGGGGTTCAAAACGTCAATCAGCCCCAGCATTTT. Its translation is CASSPGVQNVNQPQHF. V and J are TRBV11-1 and TRBJ1-5; D perhaps matches TRBD1 (6 bases). The CDR3 covers 16 residues. Trimming removed 5 bases from V and 3 bases from J, with 17 bases in between. Germline lookup yields CDR1 SGHAT and CDR2 FQDESV (reference sequence). The full variable domain, rest sourced from reference TRBV11-1 and TRBJ1-5, is EAEVAQSPRYKITEKSQAVAFWCDPISGHATLYWYRQILGQGPELLVQFQDESVVDDSQLPKDRFSAERLKGVDSTLKIQPAELGDSAMYLCASSPGVQNVNQPQHFGDGTRLSIL.

The V gene is TRBV2, the J gene TRBJ1-2; TRBD1 is a possible D gene (6 bases). Germline V gene sequence: CDR1 SNHLY, CDR2 FYNNEI. V was trimmed by 7 bases and J by 10 bases, leaving 13 bases between them. This CDR3 has 11 residues. CDR3 sequence reads: CASNQGPPYTF. CDR3 DNA: TGTGCCAGCAACCAGGGGCCTCCCTACACCTTC.

The V and J genes are TRBV6-2 or TRBV6-3 and TRBJ2-3; D gene uncertain. Germline CDR1 MNHEY, CDR2 SVGEGT. The CDR3 totals 16 residues. Trimming left V 0 bases short and J 2 bases short, with 12 bases between. CDR3 bases: TGTGCCAGCAGTTACTCGAAAATACCTACCACAGATACGCAGTATTTT. Residues: CASSYSKIPTTDTQYF.

The V and J genes are TRBV10-2 and TRBJ2-7; 8 nucleotides agree with TRBD1. This CDR3 has 13 residues. Germline CDR1 and CDR2: WSHSY and SAAADI. The ends lost 5 bases at V and 4 bases at J; junction bases unmatched: 4. CDR3 nucleotide sequence: TGCGCCAGCAGTTGGACAGGGCAATACGAGCAGTACTTC. It yields the protein CASSWTGQYEQYF.

Only a few counts were recorded for this clone. This chain connects TRBV6-2 or TRBV6-3 to TRBJ2-5; 9 bases line up with TRBD2. CDR3 length: 16 amino acids. V trimming: 0 bases; J trimming: 3 bases; junction bases outside the gene matches: 5. CDR1 is MNHEY and CDR2 is SVGEGT in the germline V gene. CDR3 bases: TGTGCCAGCAGTTACTCCACGGCTAGCGGGGAAGAGACCCAGTACTTC. Translation gives CASSYSTASGEETQYF.